The 28 T cell receptor beta chains reported below all come from one sample, sequenced in a study of cytomegalovirus exposure and HLA in healthy donors. PCR primers comprised 60 Vbeta and 13 Jbeta primers. Sequencing used immunoSEQ multiplex PCR; TCRdb keeps in-frame clones, though not all of them. Of about 160,000 clones listed, roughly three quarters are singletons. Material for sequencing was PBMCs. The receptors were sampled from a man in his 60s in good health and CMV-seronegative.

CDR3 sequence reads: CASSQDRQGAGEQYF. For the CDR3, the DNA is TGCGCCAGCAGCCAAGATCGACAGGGGGCAGGCGAGCAGTACTTC. This sequence joins TRBV4-3 and TRBJ2-7; 10 nucleotides match TRBD1. This CDR3 has 15 amino acids. The germline V gene has CDR1 LGHNA and CDR2 YSLEER. Trimming took 0 bases from V and 6 from J; bases not matched to a gene: 5.

This rearrangement joins TRBV7-9 to TRBJ2-3; TRBD1 is a possible D gene (5 bases). This CDR3 has 14 residues. V was shortened by 4 bases and J by 6 bases, with 14 bases between the two germline ends. CDR1 and CDR2 from the germline V gene are SEHNR and FQNEAQ (reference sequence). CDR3 bases: TGTGCCAGCAGCTCGACAGAGGCCCCCGATACGCAGTATTTT. This gives the protein CASSSTEAPDTQYF.

This chain uses TRBV4-2 with TRBJ2-3, with TRBD2 identical over 15 bases. Per the germline V gene, CDR1 is LGHNA and CDR2 is YNFKEQ. CDR3 length: 18 residues. The ends lost 4 bases at V and 1 base at J; junction bases unmatched: 6. The CDR3: CASSLSRTSGRGTDTQYF. In DNA form, the CDR3 reads TGTGCCAGCAGCCTCTCCCGGACTAGCGGGAGGGGCACAGATACGCAGTATTTT.

This clone was picked up a small number of times. This chain uses TRBV27 with TRBJ2-7; perhaps TRBD2 as D (6 bases). Germline CDR1 MNHEY, CDR2 SMNVEV (reference sequence). Trimming removed 5 bases at V and 3 bases at J, with 8 bases between. The CDR3 is made up of 12 amino acids. The CDR3 region is CASSRTIYEQYF. CDR3 nucleotides: TGTGCCAGCAGTCGGACTATCTACGAGCAGTACTTC.

The rearrangement joins TRBV27 to TRBJ2-5; 7 bases fit TRBD2. The CDR3 totals 17 residues. Trimming at V came to 3 bases and at J to 2 bases, leaving 12 bases not matched to a gene. From germline, CDR1 is MNHEY and CDR2 SMNVEV (reference sequence). Written as DNA, the CDR3 is TGTGCCAGCAGTTTTTGGTCCCCTAGCGGTACTCAAGAGACCCAGTACTTC. Amino acids: CASSFWSPSGTQETQYF.

This clone came up once. The chain combines TRBV11-2 with TRBJ1-1; TRBD1 agrees at 9 bases. The CDR3 sequence is 16 residues long. Germline CDR1 SGHAT, CDR2 FQNNGV. The V segment lost 5 bases and the J segment 1 base; nucleotides outside the gene matches: 8. Here the CDR3 DNA reads TGTGCCAGCAGCATCTCCGGACAGGGGCGGAACACTGAAGCTTTCTTT. This encodes CASSISGQGRNTEAFF.

J is TRBJ2-7 and V is TRBV7-9; D perhaps matches TRBD1 (6 bases). The V and J ends lost 4 bases and 2 bases respectively, with 12 bases between them. This CDR3 is 14 amino acids long. Germline V gene lookup returns CDR1 SEHNR and CDR2 FQNEAQ (reference sequence). The CDR3 DNA is TGTGCCAGCAGCTCATGGACAGCTGCCTACGAGCAGTACTTC. Its protein product is CASSSWTAAYEQYF.

The chain carries TRBV11-2 and TRBJ2-7; possible D gene TRBD2, 7 bases. With 0 bases removed from V and 2 bases from J, the gap between germline ends came to 11 bases. This CDR3 has 15 residues. CDR1 SGHAT and CDR2 FQNNGV come from the germline V gene. CDR3 region: CASSLERGPAYEQYF. DNA for the CDR3: TGTGCCAGCAGCTTAGAGCGGGGGCCGGCCTACGAGCAGTACTTC.

In nucleotides, the CDR3 is TGTGCCAGCAGTTACAGCTGGACAGAACCTTACGAGCAGTACTTC. Translation: CASSYSWTEPYEQYF. The rearrangement uses TRBV6-5 and TRBJ2-7, with a tentative D call TRBD1 (6 bases). V gave up 2 bases and J gave up 4 bases, with 15 bases separating them. CDR3 length: 15 residues. Germline values: CDR1 MNHEY, CDR2 SVGAGI.

The genes are TRBV15 and TRBJ2-3, with D possibly being TRBD2 (6 bases). This CDR3 has 19 amino acids. Germline CDR1 reads LNHNV; CDR2 reads YYDKDF (reference sequence). Trimming took 1 base from V and 0 from J, leaving 20 bases between them. The DNA for the CDR3 is TGTGCCACCAGCAGAGGGGTGGGAGGCCTTTTACCTAGCACAGATACGCAGTATTTT. This translates into CATSRGVGGLLPSTDTQYF.

This chain joins TRBV19 and TRBJ2-7; TRBD1 matches at 9 bases. Germline values: CDR1 LNHDA, CDR2 SQIVND (reference sequence). V shed 3 bases and J 5 bases; nucleotides not matched to a gene: 23. The CDR3 spans 20 residues. The DNA of the CDR3 is TGTGCCAGTAGTATGCAATTAGGTGGACAGGGGCCCCCGGACCGCAACGAGCAGTACTTC. Residues: CASSMQLGGQGPPDRNEQYF.

V is TRBV5-1 and J is TRBJ2-6, with D tentatively TRBD1 (5 bases). V gave up 4 bases and J gave up 0 bases, with 14 bases separating them. The CDR3 has 17 residues. Germline V gene lookup returns CDR1 SGHRS and CDR2 YFSETQ. CDR3 protein: CASSPRAGPSGANVLTF. In DNA form, the CDR3 reads TGCGCCAGCAGCCCGAGAGCAGGGCCCTCTGGGGCCAACGTCCTGACTTTC.

The DNA for the CDR3 is TGTGCCAGCAGCTCAGGGTCAGATACGCAGTATTTT. Protein product: CASSSGSDTQYF. The rearrangement joins TRBV11-2 to TRBJ2-3; the D gene is possibly TRBD1 (5 bases). This CDR3 is 12 amino acids long. Deletions cut 4 bases from V and 4 bases from J, with 6 bases between. Germline V gene lookup returns CDR1 SGHAT and CDR2 FQNNGV.

The chain couples TRBV4-2 to TRBJ1-5, with D possibly TRBD1 on 5 matching bases. The CDR3 runs 16 residues. The V end was cut by 0 bases, the J end by 4 bases, with 13 bases between. Germline V gene lookup returns CDR1 LGHNA and CDR2 YNFKEQ. CDR3 in DNA: TGTGCCAGCAGCCAAGATATGGGGCGGCAGAATCAGCCCCAGCATTTT. This sequence encodes CASSQDMGRQNQPQHF.

In this sample, this clone turned up once. V is TRBV7-8 and J is TRBJ2-2; TRBD1 agrees at 8 bases. Trimming cost V 6 bases and J 1 base; bases outside gene matches: 4. This CDR3 has 15 amino acids. CDR1 and CDR2 from the germline V gene are SGHVS and FQNEAQ. DNA of the CDR3: TGTGCCAGCAGGTCCGGGACAGGGAACACCGGGGAGCTGTTTTTT. Protein sequence: CASRSGTGNTGELFF. Full variable domain (rest looked up from reference TRBV7-8 and TRBJ2-2): GAGVSQSPRYKVAKRGQDVALRCDPISGHVSLFWYQQALGQGPEFLTYFQNEAQLDKSGLPSDRFFAERPEGSVSTLKIQRTQQEDSAVYLCASRSGTGNTGELFFGEGSRLTVL.

The rearrangement uses TRBV7-8 and TRBJ1-1; weak D call: TRBD1 (5 bases). Germline assignment: CDR1 SGHVS and CDR2 FQNEAQ. CDR3 length: 15 residues. The V and J ends lost 3 bases and 0 bases respectively, with 11 bases between them. CDR3 sequence (DNA): TGTGCCAGCAGCTTCAGACAGCACTTGAACACTGAAGCTTTCTTT. It translates to CASSFRQHLNTEAFF.

This clone showed up just once. The chain combines TRBV5-1 with TRBJ1-6, with D maybe TRBD1 (5 bases). V dropped 1 base and J dropped 10 bases, with 12 bases sitting between them. CDR1 and CDR2 from the germline V gene are SGHRS and YFSETQ. This CDR3 spans 14 amino acids. CDR3 amino acids: CASSLPGDGSPLHF. The CDR3 region has the DNA TGCGCCAGCAGCTTGCCGGGGGACGGGTCACCCCTCCACTTT.

This chain uses TRBV7-8 with TRBJ2-7, with D perhaps matching TRBD1 (6 bases). Germline V CDR1 and CDR2: SGHVS, FQNEAQ. The CDR3 runs 13 residues. The V end lost 3 bases, the J end lost 4 bases, and 10 bases lay between the germline ends. The CDR3 DNA reads as TGTGCCAGCAGCTTGGGCAGGGGATACGAGCAGTACTTC. Its protein is CASSLGRGYEQYF.

The chain joins TRBV30 to TRBJ2-6, with a tentative D call TRBD2 (6 bases). The CDR3 extends over 16 amino acids. Germline CDR1 reads GTSNPN; CDR2 reads SVGIG (reference sequence). Trimming pared 5 bases from V and 1 base from J, leaving 15 bases between. CDR3 protein: CAWDWQGGSGANVLTF. CDR3 DNA sequence: TGTGCCTGGGATTGGCAGGGAGGTTCTGGGGCCAACGTCCTGACTTTC.

To note about this clone: One junction end disagrees with the germline gene, perhaps due to a read error. Within the sample, other DNA sequences also encode this same CDR3. The chain employs TRBV2 and TRBJ2-3, with D tentatively TRBD1 or TRBD2 (7 bases each). Germline V lookup: CDR1 SNHLY, CDR2 FYNNEI. This CDR3 has 15 residues. CDR3: CASSEAGLRGNTQYF. CDR3 bases: TGCGCCAGCAGTGAAGCGGGGCTCAGGGGGAATACGCAGTATTTT.

This chain uses TRBV5-6 with TRBJ1-5; D perhaps matches TRBD1 (6 bases). V lost 1 base and J lost 7, with 15 bases in between. The CDR3 covers 15 residues. Looked up from germline, CDR1 is SGHDT and CDR2 is YYEEEE. The CDR3 nucleotides read TGTGCCAGCAGCTTGCAGGGGCCTTCAGGGCAGCCCCAGCATTTT. Its protein product is CASSLQGPSGQPQHF.

This clone came up once. This rearrangement joins TRBV18 to TRBJ2-5; TRBD2 is a possible D gene (5 bases). Trimming removed 2 bases from V and 5 bases from J, with 15 bases in between. The CDR3 spans 15 residues. Germline CDR1 reads KGHSH; CDR2 reads LQKENI. CDR3 amino acids: CASSPSSGLGETQYF. In DNA, the CDR3 is TGTGCCAGCTCACCAAGCTCGGGGTTGGGCGAGACCCAGTACTTC.

V is TRBV10-3 and J is TRBJ2-7; 10 positions agree with TRBD1. The CDR3 is made up of 14 amino acids. V shed 2 bases, J shed 2 bases, and the junction held 0 bases outside the gene matches. Germline values: CDR1 ENHRY, CDR2 SYGVKD. The CDR3 DNA follows: TGTGCCATCAGTGAGGGACAGGGGGCCTACGAGCAGTACTTC. It specifies CAISEGQGAYEQYF.

The V call is TRBV9, the J call TRBJ2-5; 10 bases are shared with TRBD1. V trimming: 5 bases; J trimming: 3 bases; junction bases outside the gene matches: 4. Germline CDR1 SGDLS, CDR2 YYNGEE. This CDR3 is built from 14 residues. The CDR3 DNA reads as TGTGCCAGCAGTCGACAGGGGGCGAAAGAGACCCAGTACTTC. This sequence encodes CASSRQGAKETQYF.

In DNA form, the CDR3 reads TGTGCCAGCAGCCAAGAATTCAACGAGCAGTACTTC. Translated, it gives CASSQEFNEQYF. The V and J genes are TRBV14 and TRBJ2-5, with D uncertain. The last part of the DNA fits TRBJ2-7 better; the J call may be wrong. Germline assignment: CDR1 SGHDN and CDR2 FVKESK. The CDR3 covers 12 residues.

With respect to this clone: One junction end disagrees with the germline gene, perhaps due to a read error. The chain combines TRBV6-5 with TRBJ1-4; 9 bases are a match to TRBD1. From germline, CDR1 is MNHEY and CDR2 SVGAGI. The CDR3 totals 15 residues. In DNA, the CDR3 is TGTGCCAGCAGCTACTCTGGGACAGGGAGGGAAAAACTGTTTTTT. Amino acids: CASSYSGTGREKLFF.

The chain combines TRBV19 with TRBJ2-7, with D possibly being TRBD2 (5 bases). Per the germline V gene, CDR1 is LNHDA and CDR2 is SQIVND (reference sequence). CDR3 length equals 16 residues. V dropped 1 base and J dropped 3 bases, with 16 bases sitting between them. CDR3 sequence: CASSIVGGRTFYEQYF. CDR3 sequence (DNA): TGTGCCAGTAGTATAGTGGGCGGGCGGACGTTCTACGAGCAGTACTTC.

V gene TRBV29-1 combines with J gene TRBJ2-3, with D hard to call. CDR1 and CDR2 from the germline V gene are SQVTM and ANQGSEA. The germline V and J ends were trimmed by 1 base and 0 bases, with 11 bases remaining between them. The CDR3 loop spans 15 amino acids. The CDR3 loop is CSVEGQHISTDTQYF. CDR3 bases: TGCAGCGTTGAAGGGCAACATATTAGCACAGATACGCAGTATTTT.